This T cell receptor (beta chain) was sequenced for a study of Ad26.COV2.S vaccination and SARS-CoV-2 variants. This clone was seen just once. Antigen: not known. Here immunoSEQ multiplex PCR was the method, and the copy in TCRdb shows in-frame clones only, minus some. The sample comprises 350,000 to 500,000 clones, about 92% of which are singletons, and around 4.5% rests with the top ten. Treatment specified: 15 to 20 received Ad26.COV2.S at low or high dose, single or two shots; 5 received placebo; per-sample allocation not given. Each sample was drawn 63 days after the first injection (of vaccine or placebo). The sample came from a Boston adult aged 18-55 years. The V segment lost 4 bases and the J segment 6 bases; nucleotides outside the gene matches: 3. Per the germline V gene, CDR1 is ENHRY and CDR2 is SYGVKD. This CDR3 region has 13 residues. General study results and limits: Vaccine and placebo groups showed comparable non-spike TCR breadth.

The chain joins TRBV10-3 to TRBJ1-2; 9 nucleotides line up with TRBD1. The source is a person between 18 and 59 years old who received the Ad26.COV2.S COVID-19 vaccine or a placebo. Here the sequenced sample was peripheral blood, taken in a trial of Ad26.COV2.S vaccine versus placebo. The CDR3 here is CAISGTGEDGYTF. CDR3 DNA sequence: TGTGCCATCAGTGGGACAGGGGAGGATGGCTACACCTTC.